The text below deals with one T cell receptor (beta chain). Its antigen specificity is not known. No clone much larger than this one lies a single base away; base qualities are absent. The record originates from a study of blood T cell repertoires in COVID-19 (dated by TCRdb to about 2020). Regarding the study in general: The collaborator samples originated in the United States, Italy and Spain and spanned the acute and convalescent phases of COVID-19. Where HLA class I and class II types were available, the types were taken from metadata supplied by the sample provider, not from assay-based typing. Samples came from the ongoing ImmuneRACE study (first 160 participants) plus 1,254 subjects from 6 global collaborators. A freely available public database, intended as a resource for researchers studying the immune response to SARS-CoV-2, is where the repertoires were released. Nearly every sample came with metadata listing a de-identified subject ID, COVID-19 status, age in years and sex. Deeply sampled blood TCRbeta repertoires from subjects exposed to, actively infected with, or recovered from COVID-19 were included in the dataset. The material from the prospective study consisted of cDNA or gDNA derived from T cells, B-cell-depleted T cells, or PBMCs.

One collaborating source in Seattle enrolled patients while the patients were actively infected and followed the patients over time throughout the course of disease. Collaborating institutions collected whole blood in K2EDTA tubes following their own protocols. Collaborator samples were shipped for TCRbeta analysis as frozen whole blood, isolated PBMCs, or DNA extracted from either sample type. The CDR3 holds 14 amino acids from the cysteine to the phenylalanine. Only the CDR3 portion is preserved as DNA: 42 bases, with reading frame beginning at the first base. The V end loses 4 bases and the J end loses 7 bases, and a stretch of 15 bases separates them. Looking up the germline V gene yields CDR1 SGHRS and CDR2 YFSETQ. Beyond this particular receptor, the publication reports: Clinical and demographic metadata were provided uncurated, with the amount varying by source and participant.

The immunoSEQ Assay, a bias-controlled multiplex PCR, was used to amplify TCRbeta CDR3 regions from genomic DNA. In the authors' own workflow: The number of nucleated cells in each sample was estimated by amplification of reference gene primers within the assay. To quantify the absolute abundance of each unique TCRbeta CDR3 rearrangement, sequence reads were collapsed and filtered. For each sample, productive Simpson clonality was calculated by taking the square root of Simpson's diversity index across productive rearrangements. TCRdb obtained this table from immuneACCESS and retained in-frame rearrangements with V and J assigned. These tables miss some clones; where compared with another copy, unresolved V genes account for less than half of the shortfall, and the remainder is unexplained. V and J calls and clone size come straight from that table; D and trimming were deduced from the DNA. The sample table shows approximately 350,000 clones, and less than 90% are seen once. The ten most abundant clones make up less than 9% of the sample.

The clonotype comes from a woman aged 55-70 years with COVID-19, enrolled during active disease. The chain is encoded by TRBV5-1 joined to TRBJ1-5, with the D gene too uncertain to name. Sequencing was done on a sample of peripheral blood. The CDR3 reads CASSPGENGQPQHF. The DNA sequence reads TGCGCCAGCAGCCCCGGGGAGAATGGACAGCCCCAGCATTTT.